The present entry profiles one TCR beta chain with its context. Recovered status in Cohort 3 required two negative PCRs, clearance, or symptom resolution. Assay: immunoSEQ multiplex PCR; the TCRdb copy retains only in-frame clones and omits some. The table lists about 130,000 clones, 75% to 90% of them singletons. The data are from a study of blood T cell repertoires in COVID-19. Study information: COVID-19 samples collected from the United States, Italy and Spain covered acute and convalescent phases.

Per germline, CDR1 SGHDN and CDR2 FVKESK. The CDR3 length is 17 residues. Trimming pared 0 bases from V and 7 bases from J, leaving 22 bases between. The TCR sequence derives from a woman aged 50 to 60 who had recovered from COVID-19. The V and J genes are TRBV14 and TRBJ2-7; possibly TRBD2 for D (7 bases). The sample was PBMCs or T cells enriched from blood (not recorded which). The DNA of the CDR3 is TGTGCCAGCAGCCAAGATTATTATACGGGGGGCCGGAGGGAGCAGTACTTC. Protein sequence: CASSQDYYTGGRREQYF.